These T cell receptor beta chains were read from a single sample in a study of blood T cell repertoires in COVID-19. Produced via immunoSEQ multiplex PCR; TCRdb's table is partial and in-frame only. The sample lists about 410,000 clones; approximately 90% were seen once. The specimen was peripheral blood. These receptors were collected from a woman in her thirties or forties with COVID-19, enrolled during active disease. Both conserved end residues are part of each CDR3. A D gene is named only where the DNA matches it firmly. Not all rows give a size; the values are once, few, many and, for expanded clones, a class.

abundance: -; d_gene: -; v_gene: TRBV7-9; j_gene: TRBJ1-2; CDR3nt: TGTGCCAGCAGCTTAGGAGGGAATTGGAATGGCTACACCTTC; CDR3aa: CASSLGGNWNGYTF
abundance: -; d_gene: -; v_gene: TRBV28; j_gene: TRBJ1-3; CDR3nt: TGTGCCAGCATCCCGGGACACAACTCTGGAAACACCATATATTTT; CDR3aa: CASIPGHNSGNTIYF
abundance: -; d_gene: -; v_gene: TRBV7-9; j_gene: TRBJ2-2; CDR3nt: TGTGCCGTTCTACAGGGCTTTGGGATTGAGACCGGGGAGCTGTTTTTT; CDR3aa: CAVLQGFGIETGELFF
abundance: -; d_gene: TRBD1; v_gene: TRBV18; j_gene: TRBJ1-5; CDR3nt: TGTGCCAGCTCTCCCTACAGGGGAGAGGTAGATCAGCCCCAGCATTTT; CDR3aa: CASSPYRGEVDQPQHF
abundance: -; d_gene: TRBD2; v_gene: TRBV9; j_gene: TRBJ2-1; CDR3nt: TGTGCCAGCAGCGTTAGCGGGAGCTCCTACAATGAGCAGTTCTTC; CDR3aa: CASSVSGSSYNEQFF
abundance: -; d_gene: TRBD1; v_gene: TRBV24-1; j_gene: TRBJ2-3; CDR3nt: TGTGCCACCAGTGACACTGGGACAGGGAGAGACAAGTCGGCGCAGTATTTT; CDR3aa: CATSDTGTGRDKSAQYF
abundance: -; d_gene: TRBD1; v_gene: TRBV27; j_gene: TRBJ1-4; CDR3nt: TGTGCCAGCAGTTGGGACAGAAGGAGTGAAAAACTGTTTTTT; CDR3aa: CASSWDRRSEKLFF
abundance: -; d_gene: -; v_gene: TRBV5-1; j_gene: TRBJ2-3; CDR3nt: TGCGCCAGCAGCGAAAGACAGGCCTCGACAGATACGCAGTATTTT; CDR3aa: CASSERQASTDTQYF
abundance: -; d_gene: TRBD1; v_gene: TRBV19; j_gene: TRBJ2-2; CDR3nt: TGTGCCAGTAGGACCGACAGGGGAGGAGCCGGGGAGCTGTTTTTT; CDR3aa: CASRTDRGGAGELFF
abundance: -; d_gene: TRBD1; v_gene: TRBV7-2; j_gene: TRBJ1-1; CDR3nt: TGTGCCAGCAGTGTCGACAGGGTGAACACTGAAGCTTTCTTT; CDR3aa: CASSVDRVNTEAFF
abundance: -; d_gene: TRBD2; v_gene: TRBV7-2; j_gene: TRBJ2-7; CDR3nt: TGTGCCAGCAGCTTAGCGCGGGAGGATTACGAGCAGTACTTC; CDR3aa: CASSLAREDYEQYF
abundance: -; d_gene: TRBD1; v_gene: TRBV6-4; j_gene: TRBJ2-3; CDR3nt: TGTGCCAGCAGTTCCGACAGGGGATCAGATACGCAGTATTTT; CDR3aa: CASSSDRGSDTQYF
abundance: -; d_gene: -; v_gene: TRBV27; j_gene: TRBJ1-5; CDR3nt: TGTGCCAGCAGTAAGGAGGGTAGGACTAATCAGCCCCAGCATTTT; CDR3aa: CASSKEGRTNQPQHF
abundance: -; d_gene: TRBD2; v_gene: TRBV5-1; j_gene: TRBJ2-7; CDR3nt: TGCGCCAGCAGCTTGGCCGGGAGGGCTGGGAGCCACGAGCAGTACTTC; CDR3aa: CASSLAGRAGSHEQYF
abundance: -; d_gene: -; v_gene: TRBV5-4; j_gene: TRBJ1-2; CDR3nt: TGTGCCAGCAGCCTGGCTCGCCAGGGATATGGCTACACCTTC; CDR3aa: CASSLARQGYGYTF
abundance: -; d_gene: TRBD2; v_gene: TRBV25-1; j_gene: TRBJ2-1; CDR3nt: TGTGCCAGCAGTGAACTTACTAGCGGGGCCTACAATGAGCAGTTCTTC; CDR3aa: CASSELTSGAYNEQFF
abundance: -; d_gene: TRBD1; v_gene: TRBV6-2/TRBV6-3; j_gene: TRBJ1-2; CDR3nt: TGTGCCAGCAGTTACCATCCATTGGACAGGGGAGGGGATGGCTACACCTTC; CDR3aa: CASSYHPLDRGGDGYTF
abundance: -; d_gene: -; v_gene: TRBV27; j_gene: TRBJ1-4; CDR3nt: TGTGCCAGCAGCGGGGGTGCAACTAATGAAAAACTGTTTTTT; CDR3aa: CASSGGATNEKLFF
abundance: once; d_gene: TRBD1; v_gene: TRBV5-1; j_gene: TRBJ1-1; CDR3nt: TGCGCCAGCGCGTCTTCCGGGACAGACTCCAGGGCTTTCTTT; CDR3aa: CASASSGTDSRAFF
abundance: -; d_gene: -; v_gene: TRBV10-3; j_gene: TRBJ1-2; CDR3nt: TGTGCCATAGCCGGGGGTGGCATTTCTGGCTACACCTTC; CDR3aa: CAIAGGGISGYTF
abundance: -; d_gene: -; v_gene: TRBV6-5; j_gene: TRBJ1-3; CDR3nt: TGTGCCAGCAGGGGACTCGGGCAAGAAGAAAACACCATATATTTT; CDR3aa: CASRGLGQEENTIYF
abundance: -; d_gene: -; v_gene: TRBV15; j_gene: TRBJ2-2; CDR3nt: TGTGCCACCAGCAGAGATCGAGAGGGGGAGCTGTTTTTT; CDR3aa: CATSRDREGELFF
abundance: -; d_gene: TRBD1; v_gene: TRBV7-9; j_gene: TRBJ2-7; CDR3nt: TGTGCCAGCAGCTTAGCTGACAGGGGCCAATACGAGCAGTACTTC; CDR3aa: CASSLADRGQYEQYF
abundance: -; d_gene: TRBD1; v_gene: TRBV24-1; j_gene: TRBJ2-2; CDR3nt: TGTGCCACCCAAGACAGGGTTTGGACCGGGGAGCTGTTTTTT; CDR3aa: CATQDRVWTGELFF
abundance: -; d_gene: -; v_gene: TRBV28; j_gene: TRBJ2-3; CDR3nt: TGTGCCAGCAGCCCCCTTGGGGGGTCAGATACGCAGTATTTT; CDR3aa: CASSPLGGSDTQYF
abundance: -; d_gene: -; v_gene: TRBV6-1; j_gene: TRBJ2-1; CDR3nt: TGTGCCAGCAGTGGGGAGGGGACAGGCCTTTCACTCTGGGAGCAGTTCTTC; CDR3aa: CASSGEGTGLSLWEQFF
abundance: -; d_gene: TRBD1; v_gene: TRBV12-3/TRBV12-4; j_gene: TRBJ1-2; CDR3nt: TGTGCCAGCAGTCCCGACAGGGTCTATGGCTACACCTTC; CDR3aa: CASSPDRVYGYTF
abundance: -; d_gene: -; v_gene: TRBV11-3; j_gene: TRBJ1-1; CDR3nt: TGTGCCAGCAGCTTGGATGGACAGGAAGCTTTCTTT; CDR3aa: CASSLDGQEAFF
abundance: once; d_gene: TRBD2; v_gene: TRBV18; j_gene: TRBJ2-1; CDR3nt: TGTGCCAGCTCACGGACTAGCCAGACCTACAATGAGCAGTTCTTC; CDR3aa: CASSRTSQTYNEQFF
abundance: -; d_gene: -; v_gene: TRBV3-1/TRBV3-2; j_gene: TRBJ1-2; CDR3nt: TGTGCCAGCAGCCCTTTTCCCGGGGGGAACTATGGCTACACCTTC; CDR3aa: CASSPFPGGNYGYTF
abundance: -; d_gene: -; v_gene: TRBV11-2; j_gene: TRBJ2-7; CDR3nt: TGTGCCAGCAGCTTAGTTTCTGGAGGGAGAAGTTCCTACGAGCAGTACTTC; CDR3aa: CASSLVSGGRSSYEQYF
abundance: -; d_gene: -; v_gene: TRBV2; j_gene: TRBJ2-5; CDR3nt: TGTGCCAGCAGTGGGCCCAGTCCCCAGTACTTC; CDR3aa: CASSGPSPQYF
abundance: -; d_gene: TRBD1; v_gene: TRBV7-9; j_gene: TRBJ1-5; CDR3nt: TGTGCCAGCAGCCGCGATATGGGACAGGGGTATAGCAATCAGCCCCAGCATTTT; CDR3aa: CASSRDMGQGYSNQPQHF
abundance: -; d_gene: -; v_gene: TRBV2; j_gene: TRBJ1-1; CDR3nt: TGTGCCAGCCGAAGACTCCCGGGAGGGTCAGGAAGAGCTTTCTTT; CDR3aa: CASRRLPGGSGRAFF
abundance: -; d_gene: TRBD1; v_gene: TRBV5-3; j_gene: TRBJ1-2; CDR3nt: TGTGCCAGAAGCTTGGAGGAAGACAGGGGAAACTATGGCTACACCTTC; CDR3aa: CARSLEEDRGNYGYTF
abundance: -; d_gene: TRBD2; v_gene: TRBV7-8; j_gene: TRBJ2-3; CDR3nt: TGTGCCAGCAGCCCGGGAGGGACCTCCTGGTGGGGACTAGCGGGTTCTAGCACAGATACGCAGTATTTT; CDR3aa: CASSPGGTSWWGLAGSSTDTQYF
abundance: -; d_gene: -; v_gene: TRBV4-1; j_gene: TRBJ2-3; CDR3nt: TGCGCCAGCAGCCAAGATGGGCCCCGCTCTAGCACAGATACGCAGTATTTT; CDR3aa: CASSQDGPRSSTDTQYF
abundance: few; d_gene: -; v_gene: TRBV28; j_gene: TRBJ1-3; CDR3nt: TGTGCCAGCAGTTGGAGTCCAGGGGCGGCTGGAAACACCATATATTTT; CDR3aa: CASSWSPGAAGNTIYF
abundance: -; d_gene: TRBD2; v_gene: TRBV9; j_gene: TRBJ2-1; CDR3nt: TGTGCCAGCAGCGTAGCGGGAGGTCCCCTCTCCTACAATGAGCAGTTCTTC; CDR3aa: CASSVAGGPLSYNEQFF